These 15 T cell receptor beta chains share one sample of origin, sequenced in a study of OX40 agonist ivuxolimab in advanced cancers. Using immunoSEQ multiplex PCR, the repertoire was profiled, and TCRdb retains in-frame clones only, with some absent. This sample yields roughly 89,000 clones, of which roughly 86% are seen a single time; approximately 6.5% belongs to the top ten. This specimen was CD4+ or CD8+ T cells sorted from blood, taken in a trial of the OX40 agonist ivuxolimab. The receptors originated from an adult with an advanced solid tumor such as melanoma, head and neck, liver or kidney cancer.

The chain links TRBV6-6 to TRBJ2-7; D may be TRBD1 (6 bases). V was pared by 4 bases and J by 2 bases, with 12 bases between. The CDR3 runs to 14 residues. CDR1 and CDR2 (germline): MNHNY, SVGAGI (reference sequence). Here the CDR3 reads CASSSIQGTYEQYF. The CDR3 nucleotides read TGTGCCAGCAGTTCCATTCAGGGGACCTACGAGCAGTACTTC.

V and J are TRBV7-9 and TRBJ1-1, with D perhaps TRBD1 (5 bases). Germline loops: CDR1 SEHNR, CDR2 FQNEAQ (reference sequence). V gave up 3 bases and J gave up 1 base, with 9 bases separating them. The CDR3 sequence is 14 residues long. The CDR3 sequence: CASSFIGENTEAFF. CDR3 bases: TGTGCCAGCAGCTTCATAGGGGAGAACACTGAAGCTTTCTTT. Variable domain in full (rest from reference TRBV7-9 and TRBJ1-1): DTGVSQNPRHKITKRGQNVTFRCDPISEHNRLYWYRQTLGQGPEFLTYFQNEAQLEKSRLLSDRFSAERPKGSFSTLEIQRTEQGDSAMYLCASSFIGENTEAFFGQGTRLTVV.

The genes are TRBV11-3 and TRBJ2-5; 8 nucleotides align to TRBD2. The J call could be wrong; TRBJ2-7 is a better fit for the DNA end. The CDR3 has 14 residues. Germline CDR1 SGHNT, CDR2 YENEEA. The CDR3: CASSPYGGAHEQYF. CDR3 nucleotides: TGTGCCAGCAGCCCCTACGGGGGGGCCCACGAGCAGTACTTC.

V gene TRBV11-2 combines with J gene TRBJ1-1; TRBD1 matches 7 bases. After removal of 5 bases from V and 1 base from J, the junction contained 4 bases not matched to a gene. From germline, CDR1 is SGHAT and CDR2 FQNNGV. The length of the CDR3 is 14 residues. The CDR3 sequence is CASSLGTANTEAFF. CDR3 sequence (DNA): TGTGCCAGCAGCCTCGGGACAGCGAACACTGAAGCTTTCTTT.

This CDR3 reads CASSSPGQGNYGYTF. The CDR3 DNA follows: TGTGCCAGTAGTTCCCCGGGACAGGGGAACTATGGCTACACCTTC. This sequence joins TRBV19 and TRBJ1-2; 10 nucleotides line up with TRBD1. The CDR3 is made up of 15 amino acids. Per the germline V gene, CDR1 is LNHDA and CDR2 is SQIVND (reference sequence). With 5 bases clipped from V and 2 bases from J, the junction kept 5 bases outside the gene matches.

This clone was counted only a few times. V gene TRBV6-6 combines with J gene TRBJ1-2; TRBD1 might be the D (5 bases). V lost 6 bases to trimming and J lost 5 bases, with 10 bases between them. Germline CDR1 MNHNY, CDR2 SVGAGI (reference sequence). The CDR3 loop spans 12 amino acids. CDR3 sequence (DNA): TGTGCCAGCAGAACAGGAAGTTATGGCTACACCTTC. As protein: CASRTGSYGYTF.

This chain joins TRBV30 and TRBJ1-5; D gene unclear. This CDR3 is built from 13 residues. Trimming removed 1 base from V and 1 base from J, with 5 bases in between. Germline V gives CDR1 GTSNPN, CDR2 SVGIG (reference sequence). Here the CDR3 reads CAWSASSNQPQHF. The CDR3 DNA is TGTGCCTGGAGTGCCAGCAGCAATCAGCCCCAGCATTTT.

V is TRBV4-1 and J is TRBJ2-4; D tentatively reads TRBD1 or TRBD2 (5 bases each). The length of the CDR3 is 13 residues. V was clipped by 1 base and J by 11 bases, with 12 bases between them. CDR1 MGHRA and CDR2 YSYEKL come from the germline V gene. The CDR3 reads CASSQGRGAVQYF. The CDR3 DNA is TGCGCCAGCAGCCAAGGGCGAGGGGCAGTTCAGTACTTC.

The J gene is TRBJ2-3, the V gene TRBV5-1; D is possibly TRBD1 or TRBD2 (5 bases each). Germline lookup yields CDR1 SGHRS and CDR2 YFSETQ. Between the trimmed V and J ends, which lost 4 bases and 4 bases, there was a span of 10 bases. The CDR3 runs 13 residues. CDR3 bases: TGCGCCAGCAGCGACGGGGACGCAGATACGCAGTATTTT. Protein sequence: CASSDGDADTQYF.

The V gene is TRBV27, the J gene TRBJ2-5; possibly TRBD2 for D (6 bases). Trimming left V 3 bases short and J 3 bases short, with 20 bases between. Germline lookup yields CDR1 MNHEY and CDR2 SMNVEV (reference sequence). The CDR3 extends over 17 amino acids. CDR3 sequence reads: CASSFPFGGAGKETQYF. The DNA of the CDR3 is TGTGCCAGCAGTTTCCCCTTCGGGGGTGCGGGTAAAGAGACCCAGTACTTC.

CDR3 DNA: TGTGCCAGCTCACCGAGAGGGGACAGGAGCAATCAGCCCCAGCATTTT. Its translation is CASSPRGDRSNQPQHF. The chain recombines TRBV18 with TRBJ1-5; TRBD1 matches at 8 bases. This CDR3 is built from 16 residues. The V and J ends lost 3 bases and 1 base, in that order; junction bases with no gene match: 5. Germline-derived CDR1 and CDR2 are KGHSH and LQKENI.

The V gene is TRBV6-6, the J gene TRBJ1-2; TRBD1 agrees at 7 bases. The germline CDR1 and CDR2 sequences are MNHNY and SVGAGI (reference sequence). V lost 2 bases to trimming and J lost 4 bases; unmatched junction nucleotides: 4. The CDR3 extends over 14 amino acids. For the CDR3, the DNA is TGTGCCAGCAGTTACAGCACAGGGGCCTATGGCTACACCTTC. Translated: CASSYSTGAYGYTF.

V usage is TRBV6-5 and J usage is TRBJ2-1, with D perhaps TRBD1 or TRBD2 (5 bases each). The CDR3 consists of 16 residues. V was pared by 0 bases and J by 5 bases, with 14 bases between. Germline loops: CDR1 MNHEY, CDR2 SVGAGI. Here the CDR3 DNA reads TGTGCCAGCAGTTACTCTGGCATGACGGGACACAATGAGCAGTTCTTC. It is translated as CASSYSGMTGHNEQFF.

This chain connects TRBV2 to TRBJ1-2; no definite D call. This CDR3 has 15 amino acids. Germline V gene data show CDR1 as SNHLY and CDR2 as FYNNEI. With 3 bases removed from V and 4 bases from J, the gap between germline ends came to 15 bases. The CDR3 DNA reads TGTGCCAGCAGTGAGATAGGTGGCAGCCTCTATGGCTACACCTTC. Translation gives CASSEIGGSLYGYTF. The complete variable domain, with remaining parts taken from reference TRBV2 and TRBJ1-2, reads EPEVTQTPSHQVTQMGQEVILRCVPISNHLYFYWYRQILGQKVEFLVSFYNNEISEKSEIFDDQFSVERPDGSNFTLKIRSTKLEDSAMYFCASSEIGGSLYGYTFGSGTRLTVV.

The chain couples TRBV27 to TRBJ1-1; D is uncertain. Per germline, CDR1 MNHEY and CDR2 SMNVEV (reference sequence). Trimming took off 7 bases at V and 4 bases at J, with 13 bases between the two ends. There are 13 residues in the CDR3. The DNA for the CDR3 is TGTGCCAGCAAAGAGGAGTCGGGCACTGAAGCTTTCTTT. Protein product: CASKEESGTEAFF.